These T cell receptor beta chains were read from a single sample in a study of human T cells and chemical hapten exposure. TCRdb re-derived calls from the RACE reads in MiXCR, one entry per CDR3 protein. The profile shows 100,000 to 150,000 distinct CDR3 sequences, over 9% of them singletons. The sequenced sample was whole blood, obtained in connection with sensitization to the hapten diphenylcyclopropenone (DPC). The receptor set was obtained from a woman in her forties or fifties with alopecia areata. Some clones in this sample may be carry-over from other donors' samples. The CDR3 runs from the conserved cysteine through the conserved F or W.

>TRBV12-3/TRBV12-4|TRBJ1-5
CASSFPGRGQPQHF
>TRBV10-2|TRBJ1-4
CASSGSTNEKLFF
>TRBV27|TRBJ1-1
CASSLLRGSEAFF
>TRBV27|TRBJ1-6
CASSLSGSSYNSPLHF
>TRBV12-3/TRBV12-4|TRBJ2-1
CASSPRGGGGQFF
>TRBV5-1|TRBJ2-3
CASSLDLADTQYF
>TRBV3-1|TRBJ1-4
CASSPVGQVNEKLFF
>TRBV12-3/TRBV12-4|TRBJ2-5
CASSRAPRKTQYF
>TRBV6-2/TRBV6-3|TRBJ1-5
CASIKGTGGLNQPQHF
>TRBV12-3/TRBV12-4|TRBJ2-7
CASSFGGEQYF
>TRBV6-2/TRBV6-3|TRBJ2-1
CASSYPLLEQFF
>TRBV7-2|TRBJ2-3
CASSLRTRAPTDTQYF
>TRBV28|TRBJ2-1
CASRREGGYEQFF
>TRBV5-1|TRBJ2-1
CASSTGTSPQDEQFF
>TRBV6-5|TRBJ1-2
CASSYSRWTGNMLDGYTF
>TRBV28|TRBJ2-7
CASSSPRGQGGYEQYF
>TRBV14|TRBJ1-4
CASSQERGQGAEKLFF
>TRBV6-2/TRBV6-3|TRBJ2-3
CASSNHRGDTQYF
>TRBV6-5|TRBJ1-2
CASSLRDFPDGYTF
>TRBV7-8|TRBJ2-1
CASSFSLDNEQFF
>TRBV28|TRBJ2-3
CASSSPSGEWTDTQYF
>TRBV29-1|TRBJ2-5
CSAIFRDRGPETQYF
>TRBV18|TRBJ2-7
CASSVGQGAYEQYF
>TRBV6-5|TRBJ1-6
CASSYRPGQGNSPLHF
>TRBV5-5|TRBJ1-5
CASSPGGPLSNQPQHF